What follows are 7 T cell receptor beta chains derived from one specimen sequenced in a study of T cell repertoires in cytomegalovirus infection. MiXCR, run by TCRdb on the reads, gives a single entry per CDR3 protein. The sample shows approximately 770,000 distinct CDR3 sequences, about 29% of them seen only once. The antigens these receptors bind are not known. Here the sequenced sample was cultured CD8+ T cells from PBMCs, taken from culture after CMV antigen stimulation. The receptors originated from a human donor in good health (CMV status not recorded). Some clones in this sample may be carry-over from other donors' samples.

This chain's CDR3 is CASSLRDRNGYTF. CDR3 DNA: TGTGCCAGCAGTTTACGTGACAGGAATGGCTACACCTTC. The V and J genes are TRBV27 and TRBJ1-2, with D tentatively TRBD1 (6 bases). V shed 2 bases and J shed 6 bases, with 10 bases lying between them. CDR1 and CDR2 (germline): MNHEY, SMNVEV (reference sequence). This CDR3 is 13 amino acids long.

This clonotype was seen a few times. This chain links TRBV7-9 with TRBJ2-1; 8 bases fit TRBD2. Per germline, CDR1 SEHNR and CDR2 FQNEAQ (reference sequence). This CDR3 region has 16 residues. Germline trimming cut 5 bases from V and 3 bases from J; bases unmatched to any gene: 9. The CDR3 nucleotides are TGTGCCAGCAGCCCCGCCTTGGGACTAGGCTACAATGAGCAGTTCTTC. Its translation is CASSPALGLGYNEQFF.

This clonotype has only a few counts. This chain connects TRBV5-6 to TRBJ2-7; 9 nucleotides match TRBD1. The trim removed 1 base at V and 1 base at J, leaving 12 bases unmatched. CDR1 SGHDT and CDR2 YYEEEE come from the germline V gene. This CDR3 spans 18 amino acids. CDR3 coding DNA: TGTGCCAGCAGCTTGATTCACACAGGGGGCTTACGTTCCTACGAGCAGTACTTC. Its translation: CASSLIHTGGLRSYEQYF.

The chain recombines TRBV7-1 with TRBJ2-4, with a weak D call TRBD1 (6 bases). TRBV7-1 is an ORF; its function is uncertain. The CDR3 spans 13 residues. Trimming pared 5 bases from V and 9 bases from J, leaving 14 bases between. The CDR3 coding sequence is TGTGCCAGCAGCCAGGGGAACCGGGGCATTCAGTACTTC. Translated, it gives CASSQGNRGIQYF.

In its sample, this clonotype was seen a few times. The chain links TRBV6-1 to TRBJ1-5; 8 bases agree with TRBD1. The CDR3 runs to 15 residues. Germline CDR1 is MNHNS and CDR2 is SASEGT. V gave up 5 bases and J gave up 0 bases; unmatched junction bases: 3. The DNA of the CDR3 is TGTGCCAGCAGTCAGGGGGCCGATAGCAATCAGCCCCAGCATTTT. Translating gives CASSQGADSNQPQHF.

The chain links TRBV19 to TRBJ1-1; D possibly corresponds to TRBD1 (5 bases). CDR1 is LNHDA, CDR2 SQIVND, per germline (reference sequence). V was cut by 7 bases and J by 2 bases, with 14 bases left in between. This CDR3 has 14 amino acids. Written as DNA, the CDR3 is TGTGCCAGTAAAACTACAGGACTTAACACTGAAGCTTTCTTT. This sequence encodes CASKTTGLNTEAFF. Full variable domain (outside the CDR3, taken from reference TRBV19 and TRBJ1-1): DGGITQSPKYLFRKEGQNVTLSCEQNLNHDAMYWYRQDPGQGLRLIYYSQIVNDFQKGDIAEGYSVSREKKESFPLTVTSAQKNPTAFYLCASKTTGLNTEAFFGQGTRLTVV.

This clonotype was picked up a small number of times. The chain links TRBV7-8 to TRBJ2-1; no firm D call. V was pared by 5 bases and J by 8 bases, with 7 bases between. Germline V gene data show CDR1 as SGHVS and CDR2 as FQNEAQ. The CDR3 consists of 11 residues. The CDR3 DNA reads TGTGCCAGCAGCCATAGCCATGAGCAGTTCTTC. This gives the protein CASSHSHEQFF.